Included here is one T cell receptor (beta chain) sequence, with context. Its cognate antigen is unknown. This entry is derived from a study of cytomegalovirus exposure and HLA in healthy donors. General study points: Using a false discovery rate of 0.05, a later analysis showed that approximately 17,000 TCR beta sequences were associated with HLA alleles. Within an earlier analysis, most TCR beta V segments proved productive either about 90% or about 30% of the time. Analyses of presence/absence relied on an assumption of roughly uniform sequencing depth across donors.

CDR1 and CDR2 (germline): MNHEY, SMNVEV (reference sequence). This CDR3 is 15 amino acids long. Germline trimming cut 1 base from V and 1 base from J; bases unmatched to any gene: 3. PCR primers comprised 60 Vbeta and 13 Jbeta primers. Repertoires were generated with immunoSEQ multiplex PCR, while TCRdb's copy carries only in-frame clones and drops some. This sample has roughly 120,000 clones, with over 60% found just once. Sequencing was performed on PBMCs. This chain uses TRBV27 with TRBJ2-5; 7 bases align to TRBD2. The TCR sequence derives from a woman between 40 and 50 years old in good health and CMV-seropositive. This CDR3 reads CASSLFCGSQETQYF. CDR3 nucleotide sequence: TGTGCCAGCAGTTTATTTTGCGGGAGCCAAGAGACCCAGTACTTC.